Here is one TCR beta chain with its context. Original handling: Estimation of nucleated cell counts relied on the amplification of reference gene primers. Clones were sequenced by immunoSEQ multiplex PCR, and TCRdb holds only the in-frame ones, with some missing. The D gene and trimming were derived from the DNA, and the V and J assignments and clone size from that table. The data show about 350,000 clones, roughly 87% seen once. The data are from a study of blood T cell repertoires in COVID-19. Study background: The United States, Italy and Spain supplied acute and convalescent COVID-19 samples.

Participants came from under 30 US areas, aged roughly 18 to 95 years. Researchers sorted participants into cohorts using their self-reported clinical history. The ends lost 2 bases at V and 3 bases at J; junction bases unmatched: 1. Germline-derived CDR1 and CDR2 are KGHSH and LQKENI. The CDR3 has 14 residues. Sequenced material: PBMCs or T cells enriched from blood (not recorded which). The genes are TRBV18 and TRBJ2-7; TRBD2 matches 10 bases. The sequence was obtained from a young woman who had recovered from COVID-19. For the CDR3, the DNA is TGTGCCAGCTCACCAGGGACTAGCGACTACGAGCAGTACTTC. It translates to CASSPGTSDYEQYF.